This TCR beta chain was documented in a study of T cell responses to AZD1222 COVID-19 vaccine. Some clones are missing from TCRdb's copy, which holds only in-frame ones; the method was immunoSEQ multiplex PCR. The data contain about 150,000 clones, 70% to 90% of them singletons. V was shortened by 4 bases and J by 5 bases, with 8 bases between the two germline ends. The V gene's germline CDR1 is MGHRA and CDR2 YSYEKL. The CDR3 has 12 amino acids. To note about this clone: No antigen is known for it.

Study observations and caveats: White British people made up most donors, females outnumbered males, and clonal diversity was possibly underestimated. At baseline, seropositivity was found in only a handful of AZD1222 recipients.

The input for sequencing was peripheral blood, taken on day 0 of MenACWY control vaccination. This chain joins TRBV4-1 and TRBJ1-2, with D perhaps matching TRBD1 (6 bases). This receptor was identified in an adult in good health. The DNA for the CDR3 is TGCGCCAGCAGCCCCCAGGGGTATGGCTACACCTTC. It translates to CASSPQGYGYTF.